This T cell receptor (beta chain) was documented in a study of identical twins (dated by TCRdb to 2016 to 2017). With regard to the full study: To test whether fetal clonotypes persist, the study used deep sequencing on TCR alpha and beta repertoires from monozygotic twins, unrelated adults of various ages, and cord blood. Replicate twin experiments were performed at different times using different library preparation protocols to rule out contamination. Broader findings and caveats from the paper: In monozygotic twins, out-of-frame TCR alpha sharing was systematically underestimated by recombination models, although the models agreed with sharing between unrelated individuals. Invariant T cells such as MAIT and iNKT could partly confound zero-insertion analyses, although diverse VJ usage argued against such confounding for most clonotypes. Compared with coincidental sharing between unrelated individuals, out-of-frame TCR alpha sequences shared between twins had an excess of sequences with low generation probability. Because the same donors could not be followed over many years, the conclusions depended on cross-sectional statistical analysis. The excess sharing between twins in beta out-of-frame sequences was weaker because fewer shared sequences reduced the signal-to-noise ratio. Abundant cord blood beta clonotypes had fewer insertions, young adult naive repertoires showed a similar but weaker trend, and memory repertoires showed no such trend.

Regarding this clonotype: There is no known antigen for this receptor. The record has no base qualities; no much larger clone is one base away.

The library came from 5' RACE. The run used an Illumina HiSeq 2000. A universal primer binding site was introduced by template switching, and a unique molecular identifier was present in the final cDNA, enabling accurate counting of TCR cDNA molecules. Specific primers in the conserved constant-segment region were used to synthesize first-strand cDNA for TCR alpha and beta chains. Each cDNA library was double barcoded, with a SMART-Mk sample barcode plus Illumina barcodes, to control for contamination. TruSeq adapter sequences and Illumina sample barcodes were added in two successive PCR steps. TCR alpha and beta cDNA libraries were sequenced on the Illumina HiSeq platform with custom primers. On the authors' methods: MiGEC was used to process raw reads and extract unique molecular identifiers, and MiXCR was used to find CDR3 positions. For each individual, recombination models were inferred using an EM algorithm with the repgenHMM and IGoR tools. Shared clonotype analysis was performed with the tcR package in R, normalizing sharing by the product of cloneset sizes. To study raw recombination without the effects of thymic and clonal selection, out-of-frame nonproductive sequences were analyzed. The public reads were reanalyzed by TCRdb: fastp trimming at Q25, MiXCR alignment, in-frame beta chains only. Each CDR3 protein appears once, grouped with its most common genes and DNA. For this entry, the V and J calls and clone size follow TCRdb and not the study's own pipeline. This sample gives 460,000 or so distinct CDR3 sequences in total; 13% to 15% of them show up just once. The ten largest account for approximately 0.52% of the sample.

Every donor in the study was a healthy Caucasian. The twin cohort comprised three pairs of female monozygotic twins, all aged about 18 to 30 years. Positive isolation kits from Invitrogen were used to isolate the CD4+ and CD8+ T cell populations. Another study also made use of these data, one on yellow fever vaccine responses in identical twins. The second study reports: According to the authors, the vaccine-induced T cell response in identical twins seemed to be partly convergent and partly specific to each individual. Focusing on identical twins, the study followed the T cell clones that responded to the vaccine, and did so with precision.

This receptor was taken from a woman aged 18 to 35 in good health. The sequencing input was CD4+ T cells sorted from blood.

The CDR3 has the sequence CASRPTGRATGELFF. The base sequence is TGTGCCAGCAGACCGACAGGGAGGGCCACCGGGGAGCTGTTTTTT. The chain is made from TRBV25-1 and TRBJ2-2; the D segment might be TRBD1 or TRBD2, since each matches 7 bases. Based on the germline V gene, the CDR1 and CDR2 sequences are MGHDK and SYGVNS. The V end loses 6 bases and the J end loses 4 bases, and a stretch of 15 bases separates them. The CDR3 holds 15 amino acids from the cysteine to the phenylalanine. Only the CDR3 part of the read is kept: 45 bases, read in frame from the first base.